This T cell receptor (beta chain) was recorded in a study of beta chain features in type 1 diabetes. Trimming at V came to 5 bases and at J to 3 bases, leaving 10 bases not matched to a gene. The germline V gene encodes CDR1 MGHRA and CDR2 YSYEKL. CDR3 length: 15 amino acids. This clone was detected only a few times. Over 95% purity was reached by all sorted populations. Of the isolated RNA, all was reverse transcribed, and so the sequenced material was expressed TCRB transcripts. The repertoire was sequenced with immunoSEQ multiplex PCR; TCRdb's copy has only in-frame clones and lacks some. The sample holds 350,000 to 450,000 clones, approximately 13% seen once.

Material for sequencing was naive CD4+ T cells from blood. The origin of this receptor is a man younger than 40 in good health. V is TRBV4-1 and J is TRBJ2-7, with 7 bases identical to TRBD2. CDR3 protein: CASSLQTSFGYEQYF. The CDR3 nucleotides read TGCGCCAGCAGCTTACAGACTAGCTTTGGCTACGAGCAGTACTTC.